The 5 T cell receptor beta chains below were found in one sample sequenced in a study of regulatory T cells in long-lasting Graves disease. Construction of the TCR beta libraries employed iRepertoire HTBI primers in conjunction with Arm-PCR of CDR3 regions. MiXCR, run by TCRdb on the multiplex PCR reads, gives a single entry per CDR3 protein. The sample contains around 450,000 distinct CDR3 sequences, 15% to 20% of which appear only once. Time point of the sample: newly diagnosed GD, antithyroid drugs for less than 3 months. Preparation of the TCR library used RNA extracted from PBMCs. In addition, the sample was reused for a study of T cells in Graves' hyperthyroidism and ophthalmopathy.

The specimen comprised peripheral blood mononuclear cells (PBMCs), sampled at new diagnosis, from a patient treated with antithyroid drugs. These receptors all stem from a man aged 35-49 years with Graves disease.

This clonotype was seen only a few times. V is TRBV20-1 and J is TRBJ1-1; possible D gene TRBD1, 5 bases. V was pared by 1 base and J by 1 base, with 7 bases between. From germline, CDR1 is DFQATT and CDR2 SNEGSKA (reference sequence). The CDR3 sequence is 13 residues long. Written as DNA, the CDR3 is TGCAGTGCTAGAGGGACATCGAACACTGAAGCTTTCTTT. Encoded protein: CSARGTSNTEAFF.

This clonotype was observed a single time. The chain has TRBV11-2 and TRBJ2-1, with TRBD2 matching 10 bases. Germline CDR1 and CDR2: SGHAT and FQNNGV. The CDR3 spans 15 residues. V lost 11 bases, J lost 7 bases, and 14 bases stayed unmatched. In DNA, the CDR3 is TGTGCCTGCCCCCCCGGGACTAGCGTCTTAAATGAGCAGTTCTTC. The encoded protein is CACPPGTSVLNEQFF.

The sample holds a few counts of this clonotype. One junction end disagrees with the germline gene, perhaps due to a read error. CDR3 region: CATSRDKWGF. The CDR3 nucleotides are TGTGCCACCAGCAGAGATAAGTGGGGGTTC. The gene calls are TRBV15 and TRBJ2-4; perhaps D is TRBD1 or TRBD2 (5 bases each). Germline values: CDR1 LNHNV, CDR2 YYDKDF (reference sequence). The CDR3 is made up of 10 amino acids.

The CDR3 DNA is TGTGCCAGTAGTATAGCAGCGGGAGTCTACAATGAGCAGTTCTTC. Translated: CASSIAAGVYNEQFF. This rearrangement joins TRBV19 to TRBJ2-1, with 8 bases fitting TRBD2. Looked up from germline, CDR1 is LNHDA and CDR2 is SQIVND (reference sequence). This CDR3 region has 15 residues. Trimming cost V 1 base and J 3 bases; bases outside gene matches: 2.

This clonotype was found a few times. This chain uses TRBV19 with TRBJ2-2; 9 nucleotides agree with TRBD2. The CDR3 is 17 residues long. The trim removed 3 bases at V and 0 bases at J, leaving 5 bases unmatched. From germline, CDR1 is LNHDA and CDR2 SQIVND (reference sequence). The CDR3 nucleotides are TGTGCCAGTAGTATTCAGGCTAGCGGGACGAACACCGGGGAGCTGTTTTTT. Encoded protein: CASSIQASGTNTGELFF. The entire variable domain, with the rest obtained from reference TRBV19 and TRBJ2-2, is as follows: DGGITQSPKYLFRKEGQNVTLSCEQNLNHDAMYWYRQDPGQGLRLIYYSQIVNDFQKGDIAEGYSVSREKKESFPLTVTSAQKNPTAFYLCASSIQASGTNTGELFFGEGSRLTVL.